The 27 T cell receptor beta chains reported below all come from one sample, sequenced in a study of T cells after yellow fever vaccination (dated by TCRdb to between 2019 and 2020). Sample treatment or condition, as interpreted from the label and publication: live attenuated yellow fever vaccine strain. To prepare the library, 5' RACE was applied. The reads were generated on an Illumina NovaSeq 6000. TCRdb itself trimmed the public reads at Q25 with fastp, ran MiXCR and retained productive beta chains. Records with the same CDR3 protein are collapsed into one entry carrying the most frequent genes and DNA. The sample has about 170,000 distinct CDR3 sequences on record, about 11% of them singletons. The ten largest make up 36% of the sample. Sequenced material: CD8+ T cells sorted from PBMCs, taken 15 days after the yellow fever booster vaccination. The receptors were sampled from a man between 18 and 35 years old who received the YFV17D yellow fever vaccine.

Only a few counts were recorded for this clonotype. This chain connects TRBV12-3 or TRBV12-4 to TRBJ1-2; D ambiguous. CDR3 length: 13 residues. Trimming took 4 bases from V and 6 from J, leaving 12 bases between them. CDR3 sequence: CASSSGWVNGYTF. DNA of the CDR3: TGTGCCAGCAGTTCCGGGTGGGTGAATGGCTACACCTTC.

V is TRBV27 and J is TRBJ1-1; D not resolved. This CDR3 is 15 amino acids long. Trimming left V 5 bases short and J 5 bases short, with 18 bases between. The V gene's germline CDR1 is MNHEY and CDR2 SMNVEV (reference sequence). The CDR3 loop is CASSPPGLLGTEAFF. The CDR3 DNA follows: TGTGCCAGCAGTCCGCCCGGTCTCCTCGGGACTGAAGCTTTCTTT.

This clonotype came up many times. This chain's CDR3 is CASSTWNGEQYF. The CDR3 region has the DNA TGCGCCAGCAGTACCTGGAATGGCGAGCAGTACTTC. This chain links TRBV10-1 with TRBJ2-7; D unclear. Trimming removed 5 bases from V and 6 bases from J, with 11 bases in between. The CDR3 runs to 12 residues. CDR1 and CDR2 from the germline V gene are WNHNN and SYGVQD (reference sequence).

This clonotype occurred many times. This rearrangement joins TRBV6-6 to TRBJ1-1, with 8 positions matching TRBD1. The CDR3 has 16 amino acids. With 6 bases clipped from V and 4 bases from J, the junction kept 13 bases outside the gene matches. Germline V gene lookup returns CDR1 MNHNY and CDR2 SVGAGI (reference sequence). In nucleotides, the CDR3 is TGTGCCAGCAGCCGTCCCAGGACAGGGAGAGGCACTGAAGCTTTCTTT. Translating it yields CASSRPRTGRGTEAFF.

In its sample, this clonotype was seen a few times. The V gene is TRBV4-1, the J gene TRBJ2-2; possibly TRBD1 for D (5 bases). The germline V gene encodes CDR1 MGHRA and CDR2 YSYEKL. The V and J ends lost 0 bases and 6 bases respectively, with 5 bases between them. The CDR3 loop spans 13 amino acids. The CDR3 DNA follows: TGCGCCAGCAGCCAAGAGGGGCCCGGGGAGCTGTTTTTT. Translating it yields CASSQEGPGELFF.

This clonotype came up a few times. As DNA, the CDR3 is TGCGCCAGCAGCCACGGAGGCACTGAAGCTTTCTTT. It specifies CASSHGGTEAFF. The rearrangement uses TRBV5-1 and TRBJ1-1, with D uncertain. Per the germline V gene, CDR1 is SGHRS and CDR2 is YFSETQ. Trimming left V 4 bases short and J 4 bases short, with 8 bases between. The length of the CDR3 is 12 residues. Full variable domain (missing parts from reference TRBV5-1 and TRBJ1-1): KAGVTQTPRYLIKTRGQQVTLSCSPISGHRSVSWYQQTPGQGLQFLFEYFSETQRNKGNFPGRFSGRQFSNSRSEMNVSTLELGDSALYLCASSHGGTEAFFGQGTRLTVV.

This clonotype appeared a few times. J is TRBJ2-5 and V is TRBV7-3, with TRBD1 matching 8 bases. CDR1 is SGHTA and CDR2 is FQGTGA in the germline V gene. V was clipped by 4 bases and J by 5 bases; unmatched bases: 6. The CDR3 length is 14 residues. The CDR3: CASSSGTGGETQYF. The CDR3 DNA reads TGTGCCAGCAGCTCCGGGACAGGAGGCGAGACCCAGTACTTC.

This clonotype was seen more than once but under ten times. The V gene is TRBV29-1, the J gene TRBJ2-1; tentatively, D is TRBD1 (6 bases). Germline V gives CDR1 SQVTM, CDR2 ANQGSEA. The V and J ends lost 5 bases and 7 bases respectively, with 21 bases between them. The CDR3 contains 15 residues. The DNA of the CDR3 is TGCAGCGTTAAGGAATGGGCAGGGGCGGGTAATGAGCAGTTCTTC. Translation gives CSVKEWAGAGNEQFF.

The CDR3 protein is CASSLEGRSEAFF. CDR3 DNA: TGTGCCAGCAGCTTGGAGGGGAGAAGTGAAGCTTTCTTT. This chain joins TRBV13 and TRBJ1-1; weak D call: TRBD1 (5 bases). This CDR3 spans 13 amino acids. V dropped 3 bases and J dropped 7 bases, with 12 bases sitting between them. The germline V gene has CDR1 PRHDT and CDR2 FYEKMQ (reference sequence).

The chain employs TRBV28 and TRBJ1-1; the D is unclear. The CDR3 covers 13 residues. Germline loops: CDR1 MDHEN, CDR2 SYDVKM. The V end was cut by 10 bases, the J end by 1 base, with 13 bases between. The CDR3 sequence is CATYPRGNTEAFF. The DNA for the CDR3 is TGTGCCACCTATCCTCGGGGGAACACTGAAGCTTTCTTT.

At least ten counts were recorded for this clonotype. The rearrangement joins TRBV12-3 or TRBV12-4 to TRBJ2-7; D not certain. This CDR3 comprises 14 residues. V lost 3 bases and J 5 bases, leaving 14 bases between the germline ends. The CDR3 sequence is CASSFYGPEDEQYF. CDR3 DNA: TGTGCCAGCAGTTTCTACGGACCTGAAGACGAGCAGTACTTC.

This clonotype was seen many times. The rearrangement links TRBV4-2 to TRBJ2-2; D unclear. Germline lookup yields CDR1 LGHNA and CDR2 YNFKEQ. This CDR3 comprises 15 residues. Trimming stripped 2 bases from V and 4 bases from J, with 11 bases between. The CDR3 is CASSQKHPGTGELFF. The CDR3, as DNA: TGTGCCAGCAGCCAAAAACACCCTGGCACCGGGGAGCTGTTTTTT.

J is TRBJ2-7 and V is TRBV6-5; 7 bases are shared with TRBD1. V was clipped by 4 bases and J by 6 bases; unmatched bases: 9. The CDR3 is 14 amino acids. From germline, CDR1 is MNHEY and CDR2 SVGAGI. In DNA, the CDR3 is TGTGCCAGCAGTTCCCTGGGACAGCGCGTCGAGCAGTACTTC. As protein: CASSSLGQRVEQYF.

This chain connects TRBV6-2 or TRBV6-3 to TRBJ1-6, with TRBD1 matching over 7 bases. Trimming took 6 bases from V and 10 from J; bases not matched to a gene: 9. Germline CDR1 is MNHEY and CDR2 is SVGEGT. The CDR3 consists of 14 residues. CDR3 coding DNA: TGTGCCAGCAGACCCGACAGGGCAGGGTCACCCCTCCACTTT. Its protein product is CASRPDRAGSPLHF.

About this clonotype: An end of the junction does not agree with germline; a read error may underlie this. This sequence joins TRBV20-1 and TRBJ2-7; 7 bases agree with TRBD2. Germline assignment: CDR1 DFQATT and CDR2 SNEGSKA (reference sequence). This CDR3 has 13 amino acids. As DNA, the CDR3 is TGCGGTGCGGAAGCGGGGCTATCCTACGAGCAGTACTTC. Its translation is CGAEAGLSYEQYF.

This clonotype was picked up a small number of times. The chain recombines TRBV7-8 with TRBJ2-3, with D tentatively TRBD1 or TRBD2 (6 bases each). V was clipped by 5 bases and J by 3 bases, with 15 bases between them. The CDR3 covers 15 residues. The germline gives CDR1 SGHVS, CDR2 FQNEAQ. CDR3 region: CASSPRQGRTDTQYF. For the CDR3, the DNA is TGTGCCAGCAGCCCGAGGCAGGGGAGGACAGATACGCAGTATTTT.

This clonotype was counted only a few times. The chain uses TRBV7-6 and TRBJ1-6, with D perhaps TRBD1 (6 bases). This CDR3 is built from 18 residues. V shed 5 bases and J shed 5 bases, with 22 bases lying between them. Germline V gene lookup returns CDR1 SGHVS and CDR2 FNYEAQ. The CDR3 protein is CASSLDGLAGANNSPLHF. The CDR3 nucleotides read TGTGCCAGCAGCCTGGACGGTCTGGCAGGGGCTAATAATTCACCCCTCCACTTT.

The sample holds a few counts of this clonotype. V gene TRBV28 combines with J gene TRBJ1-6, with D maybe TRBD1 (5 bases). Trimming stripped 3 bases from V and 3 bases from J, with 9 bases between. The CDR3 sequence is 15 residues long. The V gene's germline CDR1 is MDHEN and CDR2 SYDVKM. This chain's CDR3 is CASSFRGVYNSPLHF. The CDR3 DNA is TGTGCCAGCAGTTTCCGGGGGGTCTATAATTCACCCCTCCACTTT.

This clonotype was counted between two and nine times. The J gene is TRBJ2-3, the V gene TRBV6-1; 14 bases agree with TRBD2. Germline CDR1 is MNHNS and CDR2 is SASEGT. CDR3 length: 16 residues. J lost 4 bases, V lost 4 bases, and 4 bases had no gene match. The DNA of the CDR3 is TGTGCCAGCAGTGTTTTGACTAGCGGGGGGGCAGATACGCAGTATTTT. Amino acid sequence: CASSVLTSGGADTQYF.

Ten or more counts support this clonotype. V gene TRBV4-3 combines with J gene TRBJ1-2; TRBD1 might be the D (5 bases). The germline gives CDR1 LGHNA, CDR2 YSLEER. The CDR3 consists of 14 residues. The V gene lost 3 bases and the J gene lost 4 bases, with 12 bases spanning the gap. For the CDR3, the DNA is TGCGCCAGCAGCCAGGACGACAGCACCTATGGCTACACCTTC. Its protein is CASSQDDSTYGYTF.

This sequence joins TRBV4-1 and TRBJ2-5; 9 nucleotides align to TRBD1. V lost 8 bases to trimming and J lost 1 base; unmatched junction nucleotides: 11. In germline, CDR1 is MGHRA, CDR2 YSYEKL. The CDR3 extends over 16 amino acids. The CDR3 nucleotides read TGCGCCAGCTCCTCCGGGACAGGGCCTTTCCAAGAGACCCAGTACTTC. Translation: CASSSGTGPFQETQYF.

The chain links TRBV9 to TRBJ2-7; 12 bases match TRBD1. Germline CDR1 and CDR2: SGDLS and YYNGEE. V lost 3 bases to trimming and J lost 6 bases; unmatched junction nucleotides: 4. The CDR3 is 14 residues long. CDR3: CASSAGQGASEQYF. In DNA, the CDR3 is TGTGCCAGCAGCGCGGGACAGGGGGCCTCCGAGCAGTACTTC.

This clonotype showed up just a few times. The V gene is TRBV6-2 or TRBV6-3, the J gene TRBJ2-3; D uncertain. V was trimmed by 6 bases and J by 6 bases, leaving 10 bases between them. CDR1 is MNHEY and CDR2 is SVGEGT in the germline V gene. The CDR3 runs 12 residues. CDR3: CASSRHGDTQYF. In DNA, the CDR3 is TGTGCCAGCAGCCGACATGGGGATACGCAGTATTTT.

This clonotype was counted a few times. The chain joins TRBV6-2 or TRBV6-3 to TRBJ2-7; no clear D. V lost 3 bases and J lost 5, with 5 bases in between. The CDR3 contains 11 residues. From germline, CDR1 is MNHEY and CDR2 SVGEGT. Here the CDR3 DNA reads TGTGCCAGCAGTTATTCCGACGAGCAGTACTTC. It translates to CASSYSDEQYF.

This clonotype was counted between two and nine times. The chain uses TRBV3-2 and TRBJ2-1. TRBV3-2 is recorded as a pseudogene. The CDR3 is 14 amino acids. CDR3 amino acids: CASSLGWVHDEQFF. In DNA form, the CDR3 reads TGTGCCAGCAGCTTGGGGTGGGTACACGATGAGCAGTTCTTC.

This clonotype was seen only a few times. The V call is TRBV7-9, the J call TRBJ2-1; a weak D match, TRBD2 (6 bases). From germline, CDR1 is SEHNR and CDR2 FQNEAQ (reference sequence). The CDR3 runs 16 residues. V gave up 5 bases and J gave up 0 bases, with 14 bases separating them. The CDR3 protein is CASSHPRGSSYNEQFF. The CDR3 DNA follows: TGTGCCAGCAGCCACCCCCGGGGGAGCTCCTACAATGAGCAGTTCTTC.

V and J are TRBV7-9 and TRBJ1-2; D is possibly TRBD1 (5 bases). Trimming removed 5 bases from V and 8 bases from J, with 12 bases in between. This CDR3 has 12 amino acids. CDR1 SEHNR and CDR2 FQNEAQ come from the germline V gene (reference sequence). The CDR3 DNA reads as TGTGCCAGCAGCCCGGACACTAACGGCTACACCTTC. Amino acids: CASSPDTNGYTF.